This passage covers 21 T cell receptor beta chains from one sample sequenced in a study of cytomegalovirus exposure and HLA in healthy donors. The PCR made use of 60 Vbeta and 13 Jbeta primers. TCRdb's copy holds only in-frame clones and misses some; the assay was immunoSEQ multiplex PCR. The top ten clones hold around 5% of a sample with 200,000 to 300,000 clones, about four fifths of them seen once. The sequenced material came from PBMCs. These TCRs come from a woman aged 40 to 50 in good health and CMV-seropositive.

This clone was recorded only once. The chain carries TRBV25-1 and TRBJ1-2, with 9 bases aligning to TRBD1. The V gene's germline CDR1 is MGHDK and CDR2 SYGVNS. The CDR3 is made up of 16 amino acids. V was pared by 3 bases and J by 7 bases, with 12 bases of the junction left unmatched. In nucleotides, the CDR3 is TGTGCCAGCAGTGATCACCCCCGGGACAGGGTTGGTGGCTACACCTTC. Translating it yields CASSDHPRDRVGGYTF.

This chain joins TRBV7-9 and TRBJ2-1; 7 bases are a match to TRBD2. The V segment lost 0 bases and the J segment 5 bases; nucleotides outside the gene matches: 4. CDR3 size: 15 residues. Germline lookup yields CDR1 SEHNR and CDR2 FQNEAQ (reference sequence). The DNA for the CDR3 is TGTGCCAGCAGCTTAGCCGCAGCGGGAAACAATGAGCAGTTCTTC. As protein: CASSLAAAGNNEQFF.

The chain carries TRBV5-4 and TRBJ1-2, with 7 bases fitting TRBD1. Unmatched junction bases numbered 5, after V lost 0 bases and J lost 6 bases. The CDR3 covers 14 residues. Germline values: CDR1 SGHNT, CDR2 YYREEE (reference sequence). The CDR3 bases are TGTGCCAGCAGCTTGGAGAGACAGGGTAATGGCTACACCTTC. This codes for CASSLERQGNGYTF.

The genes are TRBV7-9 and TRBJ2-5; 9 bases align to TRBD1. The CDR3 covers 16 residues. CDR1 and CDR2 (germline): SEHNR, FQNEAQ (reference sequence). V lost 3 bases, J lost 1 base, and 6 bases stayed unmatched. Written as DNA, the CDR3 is TGTGCCAGCAGCTTTGGGGACAGGGCACTCCAAGAGACCCAGTACTTC. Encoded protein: CASSFGDRALQETQYF. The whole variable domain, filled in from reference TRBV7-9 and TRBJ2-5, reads DTGVSQNPRHKITKRGQNVTFRCDPISEHNRLYWYRQTLGQGPEFLTYFQNEAQLEKSRLLSDRFSAERPKGSFSTLEIQRTEQGDSAMYLCASSFGDRALQETQYFGPGTRLLVL.

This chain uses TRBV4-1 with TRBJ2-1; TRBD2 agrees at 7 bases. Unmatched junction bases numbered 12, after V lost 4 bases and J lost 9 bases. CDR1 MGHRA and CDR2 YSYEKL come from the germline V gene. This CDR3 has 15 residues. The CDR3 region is CASSLPAGPRVEQFF. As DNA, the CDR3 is TGCGCCAGCAGCCTCCCAGCGGGGCCTCGGGTTGAGCAGTTCTTC.

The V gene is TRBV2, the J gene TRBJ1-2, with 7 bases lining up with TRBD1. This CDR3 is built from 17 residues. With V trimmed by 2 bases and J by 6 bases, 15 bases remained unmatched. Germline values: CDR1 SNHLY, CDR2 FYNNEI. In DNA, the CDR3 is TGTGCCAGCAGTGAAACTACCGACAGGGACCCCAGGAATGGCTACACCTTC. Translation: CASSETTDRDPRNGYTF.

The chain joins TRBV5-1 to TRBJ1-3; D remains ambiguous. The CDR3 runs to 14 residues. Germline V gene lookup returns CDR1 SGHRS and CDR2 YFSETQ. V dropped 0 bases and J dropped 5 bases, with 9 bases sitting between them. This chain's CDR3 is CASSLGQVRNTIYF. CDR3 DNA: TGCGCCAGCAGCTTGGGGCAGGTGCGAAACACCATATATTTT.

CDR3 sequence: CSVDLRTTDTGELFF. The CDR3 DNA reads as TGCAGCGTTGACCTCCGGACTACCGACACCGGGGAGCTGTTTTTT. The chain links TRBV29-1 to TRBJ2-2; D may be TRBD2 (6 bases). Trimming removed 3 bases at V and 3 bases at J, with 14 bases between. The CDR3 loop spans 15 amino acids. CDR1 is SQVTM, CDR2 ANQGSEA, per germline.

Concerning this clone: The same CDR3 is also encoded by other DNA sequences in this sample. CDR3 sequence: CASSLQENTEAFF. The CDR3 bases are TGTGCCAGCAGCCTTCAGGAGAACACTGAAGCTTTCTTT. The chain combines TRBV7-2 with TRBJ1-1; D ambiguous. The CDR3 runs 13 residues. With 5 bases removed from V and 1 base from J, the gap between germline ends came to 8 bases. Germline assignment: CDR1 SGHTA and CDR2 FQGNSA.

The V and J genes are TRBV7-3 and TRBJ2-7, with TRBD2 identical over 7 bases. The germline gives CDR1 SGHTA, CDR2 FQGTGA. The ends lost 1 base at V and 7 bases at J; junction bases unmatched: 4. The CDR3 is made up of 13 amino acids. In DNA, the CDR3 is TGTGCCAGCAGCTTAAGGGGGGGGAGGGAGCAGTACTTC. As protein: CASSLRGGREQYF.

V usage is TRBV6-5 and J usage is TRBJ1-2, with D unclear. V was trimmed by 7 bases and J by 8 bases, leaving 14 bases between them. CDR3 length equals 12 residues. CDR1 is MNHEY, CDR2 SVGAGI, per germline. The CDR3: CASTTRSRGYTF. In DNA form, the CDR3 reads TGTGCCAGCACCACAAGGAGCCGGGGCTACACCTTC.

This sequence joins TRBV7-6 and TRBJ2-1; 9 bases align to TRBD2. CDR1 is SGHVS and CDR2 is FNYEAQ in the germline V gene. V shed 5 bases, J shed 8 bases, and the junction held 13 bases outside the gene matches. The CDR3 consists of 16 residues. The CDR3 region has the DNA TGTGCCAGCAGCCCCTTAGCGGGAGTCGCCTCCCATGAGCAGTTCTTC. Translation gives CASSPLAGVASHEQFF.

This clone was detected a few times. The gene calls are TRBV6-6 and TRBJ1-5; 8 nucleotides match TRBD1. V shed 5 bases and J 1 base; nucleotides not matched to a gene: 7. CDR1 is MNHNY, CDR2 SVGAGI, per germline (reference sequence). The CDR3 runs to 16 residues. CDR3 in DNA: TGTGCCAGCAGTCCAGACAGGGGCCAGAGCAATCAGCCCCAGCATTTT. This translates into CASSPDRGQSNQPQHF.

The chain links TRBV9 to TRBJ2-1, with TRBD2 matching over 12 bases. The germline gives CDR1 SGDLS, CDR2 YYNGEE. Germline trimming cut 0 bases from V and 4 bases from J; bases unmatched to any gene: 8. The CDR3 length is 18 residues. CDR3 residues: CASSVVPSGRAGYNEQFF. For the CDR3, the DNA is TGTGCCAGCAGCGTAGTTCCTAGCGGGAGGGCCGGATACAATGAGCAGTTCTTC.

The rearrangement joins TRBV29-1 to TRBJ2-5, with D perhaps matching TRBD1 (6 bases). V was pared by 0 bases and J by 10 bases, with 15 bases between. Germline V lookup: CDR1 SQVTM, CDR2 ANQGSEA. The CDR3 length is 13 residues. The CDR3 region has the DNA TGCAGCGTTGAAGAGGGACAAAGGATCGGCCAGTACTTC. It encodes CSVEEGQRIGQYF.

The CDR3 spells CASSLALSGGTAFF. The CDR3 nucleotides are TGTGCCAGCAGCTTAGCGCTGTCAGGGGGCACAGCTTTCTTT. The chain employs TRBV7-8 and TRBJ1-1, with 8 positions matching TRBD1. The germline V gene has CDR1 SGHVS and CDR2 FQNEAQ. The CDR3 has 14 residues. V dropped 0 bases and J dropped 10; count of bases not matched to a gene: 7.

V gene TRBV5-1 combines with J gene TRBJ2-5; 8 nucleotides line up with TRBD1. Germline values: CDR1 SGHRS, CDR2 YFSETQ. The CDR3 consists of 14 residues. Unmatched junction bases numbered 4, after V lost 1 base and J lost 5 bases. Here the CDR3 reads CASSLNRGSETQYF. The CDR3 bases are TGCGCCAGCAGCTTGAACAGGGGGTCTGAGACCCAGTACTTC. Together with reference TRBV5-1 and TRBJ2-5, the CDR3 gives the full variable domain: KAGVTQTPRYLIKTRGQQVTLSCSPISGHRSVSWYQQTPGQGLQFLFEYFSETQRNKGNFPGRFSGRQFSNSRSEMNVSTLELGDSALYLCASSLNRGSETQYFGPGTRLLVL.

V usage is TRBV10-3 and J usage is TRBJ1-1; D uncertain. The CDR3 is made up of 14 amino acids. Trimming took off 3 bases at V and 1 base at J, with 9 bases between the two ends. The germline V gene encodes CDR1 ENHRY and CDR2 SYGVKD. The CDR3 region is CAISDLAANTEAFF. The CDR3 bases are TGTGCCATCAGTGATTTAGCAGCGAACACTGAAGCTTTCTTT.

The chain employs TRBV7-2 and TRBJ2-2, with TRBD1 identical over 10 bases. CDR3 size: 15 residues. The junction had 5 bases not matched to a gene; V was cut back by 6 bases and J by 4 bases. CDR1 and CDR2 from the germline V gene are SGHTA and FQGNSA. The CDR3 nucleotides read TGTGCCAGCAGGGCTGGGACAGGGGTCACCGGGGAGCTGTTTTTT. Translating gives CASRAGTGVTGELFF.

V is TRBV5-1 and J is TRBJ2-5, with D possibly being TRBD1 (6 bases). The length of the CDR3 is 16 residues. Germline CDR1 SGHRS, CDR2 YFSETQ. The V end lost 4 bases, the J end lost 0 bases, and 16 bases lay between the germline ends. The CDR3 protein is CASSPTGQGNQETQYF. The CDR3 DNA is TGCGCCAGCAGCCCCACAGGGCAGGGCAACCAAGAGACCCAGTACTTC.

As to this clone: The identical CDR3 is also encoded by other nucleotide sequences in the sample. CDR3 protein: CAWSRGSYEQYF. The CDR3 DNA reads as TGTGCCTGGAGCAGGGGGAGCTACGAGCAGTACTTC. This sequence joins TRBV30 and TRBJ2-7; 7 bases line up with TRBD1. CDR1 is GTSNPN and CDR2 is SVGIG in the germline V gene (reference sequence). The V segment lost 3 bases and the J segment 3 bases; nucleotides outside the gene matches: 2. The CDR3 covers 12 residues.